The 20 T cell receptor beta chains below all came from one sample that was sequenced in a study of T cells in Graves' hyperthyroidism and ophthalmopathy (dated by TCRdb to about 2019). Libraries came from multiplex PCR. The sample was run on an Illumina HiSeq 2000. The TCR beta CDR3 regions were amplified from RNA transcripts. For the first round of RT-PCR on the TCR CDR3, the HTBI primer set was used together with the Qiagen OneStep RT-PCR kit. TCRdb cleaned the public reads at Q25 with fastp, built clones with MiXCR and kept in-frame beta chains. Each record represents a unique CDR3 protein, reported with the most common genes and DNA among its rows. The sample table contains some 490,000 distinct CDR3 sequences; only one count was recorded for approximately 22% of them. The ten top clones hold about 49% of the sample. The specimen was blood. Every receptor here comes from a woman aged 70 to 79 with Graves' ophthalmopathy.

The table lists this clonotype with many counts. The chain has TRBV6-6 and TRBJ2-7, with TRBD2 identical over 13 bases. The CDR3 is 18 amino acids. V shed 0 bases and J 3 bases; nucleotides not matched to a gene: 8. The germline V gene has CDR1 MNHNY and CDR2 SVGAGI (reference sequence). DNA of the CDR3: TGTGCCAGCAGTTACTCGAAAGGACTAGCGGGAGAGCTCTACGAGCAGTACTTC. As protein: CASSYSKGLAGELYEQYF.

This clonotype was observed a handful of times. This rearrangement joins TRBV6-1 to TRBJ1-6; 10 bases map to TRBD1. Trimming removed 6 bases from V and 9 bases from J; junction bases left unmatched: 5. CDR1 is MNHNS and CDR2 is SASEGT in the germline V gene. The CDR3 has 14 residues. The CDR3 is CASRIDRGRSPLHF. In DNA form, the CDR3 reads TGTGCCAGCAGGATCGACAGGGGGCGTTCACCCCTCCACTTT.

The rearrangement uses TRBV6-1 and TRBJ1-5, with D hard to call. Germline values: CDR1 MNHNS, CDR2 SASEGT. The CDR3 covers 16 residues. The ends were cut back, 7 bases at V and 9 bases at J, with 25 bases in the middle. The CDR3 region has the DNA TGTGCCAGCACCGAAATGGTGGACTCCAGAGGGTCGCCCCAGCATTTT. Its translation: CASTEMVDSRGSPQHF.

This clonotype was observed many times. The chain recombines TRBV6-5 with TRBJ2-7; no definite D call. There are 13 residues in the CDR3. V lost 2 bases to trimming and J lost 3 bases, with 8 bases between them. In germline, CDR1 is MNHEY, CDR2 SVGAGI. As DNA, the CDR3 is TGTGCCAGCAGTTACCTCGACGGCTACGAGCAGTACTTC. Translated: CASSYLDGYEQYF.

There are many counts of this clonotype. V usage is TRBV6-2 or TRBV6-3 and J usage is TRBJ1-2; no clear D. Trimming cost V 2 bases and J 5 bases, with 6 bases left between them. CDR3 length equals 12 residues. Germline V gives CDR1 MNHEY, CDR2 SVGEGT. The DNA of the CDR3 is TGTGCCAGCAGTTACGCCCGTTATGGCTACACCTTC. Its translation: CASSYARYGYTF.

V gene TRBV7-9 combines with J gene TRBJ1-1; D call uncertain. V lost 5 bases and J lost 2, with 12 bases in between. CDR3 length equals 14 residues. Germline V gene lookup returns CDR1 SEHNR and CDR2 FQNEAQ (reference sequence). The CDR3 is CASSLLAGNTEAFF. The CDR3, as DNA: TGTGCCAGCAGCCTTTTAGCAGGCAACACTGAAGCTTTCTTT.

This clonotype came up many times. CDR3 coding DNA: TGTGCCAGCAAATACGGACCTAATTCACCCCTCCACTTT. Translated: CASKYGPNSPLHF. This chain connects TRBV12-3 or TRBV12-4 to TRBJ1-6; D not certain. The V gene lost 7 bases and the J gene lost 6 bases, with 10 bases spanning the gap. The CDR3 is made up of 13 amino acids.

Only a few counts were recorded for this clonotype. The genes are TRBV9 and TRBJ2-5, with D uncertain. This CDR3 has 13 residues. In germline, CDR1 is SGDLS, CDR2 YYNGEE. V dropped 0 bases and J dropped 4 bases, with 7 bases sitting between them. CDR3 sequence (DNA): TGTGCCAGCAGCGTAGGTGCCGGAGAGACCCAGTACTTC. Translated, it gives CASSVGAGETQYF.

This chain joins TRBV19 and TRBJ2-2; D ambiguous. Germline V CDR1 and CDR2: LNHDA, SQIVND (reference sequence). Trimming shortened V by 0 bases and J by 5 bases, and 19 bases separated the two germline ends. The CDR3 has 18 residues. CDR3 nucleotides: TGTGCCAGTAGTATAGATCGAAGCCGCTCACTGGGGACCGGGGAGCTGTTTTTT. This sequence encodes CASSIDRSRSLGTGELFF.

The V gene is TRBV19, the J gene TRBJ2-2; TRBD1 aligns across 9 bases. The CDR3 length is 15 residues. J gave up 6 bases and V 6 bases, and 8 bases lay outside the gene matches. Per the germline V gene, CDR1 is LNHDA and CDR2 is SQIVND (reference sequence). The CDR3 DNA reads as TGTGCCAGTAGCTCCGGGACAGGGTTACCCGGGGAGCTGTTTTTT. Protein product: CASSSGTGLPGELFF.

The chain carries TRBV4-3 and TRBJ2-1, with D possibly being TRBD2 (5 bases). There are 15 residues in the CDR3. Trimming took 4 bases from V and 5 from J, leaving 15 bases between them. Germline V gene sequence: CDR1 LGHNA, CDR2 YSLEER. The DNA of the CDR3 is TGCGCCAGCAGCCGGCACGCGGGTGGACACAATGAGCAGTTCTTC. This codes for CASSRHAGGHNEQFF.

CDR3 amino acids: CASSKRLTGTEGGGGNYGYTF. The CDR3 bases are TGTGCCAGCAGTAAGAGGTTGACCGGGACAGAAGGTGGAGGGGGAAACTATGGCTACACCTTC. The gene calls are TRBV6-1 and TRBJ1-2, with 7 positions matching TRBD1. The ends lost 5 bases at V and 2 bases at J; junction bases unmatched: 26. The CDR3 consists of 21 residues. Germline V lookup: CDR1 MNHNS, CDR2 SASEGT.

The V and J genes are TRBV15 and TRBJ2-3, with D hard to call. The CDR3 contains 13 residues. Germline CDR1 and CDR2: LNHNV and YYDKDF (reference sequence). Trimming stripped 1 base from V and 6 bases from J, with 8 bases between. The CDR3, as DNA: TGTGCCACCAGCAGAGTTGGCGCGGATACGCAGTATTTT. Residues: CATSRVGADTQYF.

The chain carries TRBV10-1 and TRBJ2-1; perhaps TRBD1 as D (7 bases). This CDR3 has 13 amino acids. Germline CDR1 WNHNN, CDR2 SYGVQD (reference sequence). Trimming left V 2 bases short and J 12 bases short, with 14 bases between. In DNA form, the CDR3 reads TGCGCCAGCAGTGAGGGGACAGTCGGGGGGCAGTTCTTC. It codes for CASSEGTVGGQFF.

There are a few counts of this clonotype. The CDR3 coding sequence is TGTGCCAGCGACTTGGGAGCGGGAATTTACGAGCAGTACTTC. This translates into CASDLGAGIYEQYF. The genes are TRBV6-1 and TRBJ2-7; 7 bases are a match to TRBD2. Germline V gene data show CDR1 as MNHNS and CDR2 as SASEGT. J lost 4 bases, V lost 8 bases, and 11 bases had no gene match. The CDR3 covers 14 residues.

The chain employs TRBV6-2 or TRBV6-3 and TRBJ2-3; TRBD1 aligns across 8 bases. Per germline, CDR1 MNHEY and CDR2 SVGEGT. With V trimmed by 4 bases and J by 4 bases, 7 bases remained unmatched. This CDR3 has 15 residues. The CDR3 DNA follows: TGTGCCAGCAGTTCCTCCGGGACAGGCGCAGATACGCAGTATTTT. Translating it yields CASSSSGTGADTQYF.

This clonotype was seen more than once but under ten times. This CDR3 reads CASSLAFSGSYEQYF. CDR3 coding DNA: TGTGCCAGCAGCTTAGCGTTTAGCGGGAGTTACGAGCAGTACTTC. The chain links TRBV7-2 to TRBJ2-7; 9 bases are a match to TRBD2. Trimming at V came to 0 bases and at J to 4 bases, leaving 4 bases not matched to a gene. The CDR3 consists of 15 residues. CDR1 is SGHTA, CDR2 FQGNSA, per germline.

The J gene is TRBJ1-2, the V gene TRBV29-1; D perhaps matches TRBD1 (5 bases). Between the trimmed V and J ends, which lost 8 bases and 0 bases, there was a span of 13 bases. The CDR3 has 13 amino acids. Germline V CDR1 and CDR2: SQVTM, ANQGSEA. This CDR3 reads CSPGGLPNYGYTF. DNA of the CDR3: TGCAGCCCCGGGGGACTCCCTAACTATGGCTACACCTTC.

This clonotype was found a few times. The chain couples TRBV19 to TRBJ2-2; TRBD2 matches 11 bases. Trimming at V came to 5 bases and at J to 8 bases, leaving 7 bases not matched to a gene. Germline CDR1 reads LNHDA; CDR2 reads SQIVND (reference sequence). The CDR3 totals 15 residues. The CDR3 coding sequence is TGTGCCAGTAGTGTGATACTAGCGGGAGCAGGGGAGCTGTTTTTT. It codes for CASSVILAGAGELFF.

This clonotype was counted a few times. The chain combines TRBV9 with TRBJ2-7; D ambiguous. CDR1 is SGDLS, CDR2 YYNGEE, per germline. The V end was cut by 4 bases, the J end by 2 bases, with 10 bases between. This CDR3 contains 13 residues. The chain's CDR3 is CASSKDGTYEQYF. The CDR3 region has the DNA TGTGCCAGCAGCAAAGACGGAACCTACGAGCAGTACTTC.